Described below is a single T cell receptor (beta chain) sequence and its context. Its specificity is not known. Unique molecular identifiers were attached to individual cDNA molecules within the library. TCRdb reprocessed the RACE reads via MiXCR and lists one record per CDR3 protein. The data contain 350,000 to 400,000 distinct CDR3 sequences, around 6% of them singletons. This specimen comes from a study of human T cells and chemical hapten exposure. Regarding the study as a whole: The number of TCRs over 1 in 1000 frequency stayed unchanged after DPC. Donors in the study had alopecia, meaning their immune response may differ from healthy people's. In comparison with controls, expanded TCRs gave rise to a significantly larger number of large CDR3 similarity clusters.

Germline V gives CDR1 SGHTA, CDR2 FQGNSA. Between the trimmed V and J ends, which lost 1 base and 1 base, there was a span of 17 bases. This CDR3 has 18 residues. Time point described: patch test 2, 6 weeks after DPC sensitization. Described treatment: therapeutic diphenylcyclopropenone sensitization with weekly scalp DPC. Sequenced here: whole blood, sampled in connection with sensitization to the hapten diphenylcyclopropenone (DPC). The source of this sequence is a woman aged 18-30 years with alopecia areata. Some clones in this sample may be carry-over from other donors' samples. V is TRBV7-2 and J is TRBJ2-1; D not certain. This CDR3 is CASSLEFHRVGSYNEQFF. The CDR3 nucleotides read TGTGCCAGCAGCTTAGAGTTTCATCGGGTAGGATCCTACAATGAGCAGTTCTTC.